What follows are 16 T cell receptor beta chains derived from one specimen sequenced in a study of cytomegalovirus exposure and HLA in healthy donors (dated by TCRdb to between 2016 and 2019). Library preparation employed the immunoSEQ multiplex PCR assay. The multiplex PCR relied on a mix of 60 forward primers for TCR Vbeta segments and 13 reverse primers for TCR Jbeta segments. Sourced from immuneACCESS, this table was stored by TCRdb with only in-frame sequences that have V and J called. A share of the clones is absent; for the studies checked, an unresolved V gene accounts for under half, and the remainder has no known explanation. The table for this sample lists 150,000 to 200,000 clones; under 80% of them were counted only once. The top ten constitute approximately 1.5% of the sample. The sample taken for sequencing was PBMCs. The receptors were gathered from a woman in her 30s in good health and CMV-seronegative.

The rearrangement joins TRBV5-1 to TRBJ1-1; D not certain. The CDR3 runs to 15 residues. Trimming cost V 4 bases and J 3 bases, with 16 bases left between them. CDR1 is SGHRS and CDR2 is YFSETQ in the germline V gene. CDR3 region: CASSPSVSADTEAFF. The CDR3 nucleotides are TGCGCCAGCAGCCCCTCGGTGTCGGCGGACACTGAAGCTTTCTTT. Together with reference TRBV5-1 and TRBJ1-1, the CDR3 gives the full variable domain: KAGVTQTPRYLIKTRGQQVTLSCSPISGHRSVSWYQQTPGQGLQFLFEYFSETQRNKGNFPGRFSGRQFSNSRSEMNVSTLELGDSALYLCASSPSVSADTEAFFGQGTRLTVV.

The chain recombines TRBV10-3 with TRBJ1-2, with D possibly TRBD1 on 6 matching bases. CDR1 ENHRY and CDR2 SYGVKD come from the germline V gene. The CDR3 covers 13 residues. V was clipped by 5 bases and J by 4 bases, with 11 bases between them. The chain's CDR3 is CAISTGTRYGYTF. The CDR3 DNA reads TGTGCCATCAGTACCGGGACACGCTATGGCTACACCTTC.

This chain joins TRBV10-3 and TRBJ1-1, with a possible D match to TRBD1 (6 bases). The CDR3 is 12 residues long. Trimming stripped 9 bases from V and 0 bases from J, with 8 bases between. Germline loops: CDR1 ENHRY, CDR2 SYGVKD. The CDR3 DNA follows: TGTGCCATACGGACAGTGAACACTGAAGCTTTCTTT. Translated: CAIRTVNTEAFF.

The J gene is TRBJ2-1, the V gene TRBV27; D gene unclear. Trimming stripped 2 bases from V and 8 bases from J, with 10 bases between. In germline, CDR1 is MNHEY, CDR2 SMNVEV (reference sequence). This CDR3 has 13 residues. Written as DNA, the CDR3 is TGTGCCAGCAGTTTAGAGCGCAGAGATGAGCAGTTCTTC. This sequence encodes CASSLERRDEQFF.

The rearrangement uses TRBV4-2 and TRBJ1-2; the match to TRBD1 covers 7 bases. The CDR3 spans 15 residues. The germline CDR1 and CDR2 sequences are LGHNA and YNFKEQ. The ends lost 4 bases at V and 2 bases at J; junction bases unmatched: 7. The CDR3 loop is CASSPPRQGNYGYTF. The CDR3 DNA is TGTGCCAGCAGCCCGCCCCGACAGGGAAACTATGGCTACACCTTC.

The rearrangement links TRBV6-6 to TRBJ1-3, with D unclear. Per the germline V gene, CDR1 is MNHNY and CDR2 is SVGAGI (reference sequence). The CDR3 has 13 residues. Trimming stripped 10 bases from V and 3 bases from J, with 13 bases between. Here the CDR3 DNA reads TGTGCCATAGCGGCCGCTGGTGGAAACACCATATATTTT. Translating it yields CAIAAAGGNTIYF.

J is TRBJ1-2 and V is TRBV5-6, with a weak D call TRBD1 (5 bases). Germline CDR1 reads SGHDT; CDR2 reads YYEEEE. The CDR3 contains 12 residues. V was cut by 2 bases and J by 9 bases, with 11 bases left in between. CDR3 region: CASSFREGSYTF. In DNA, the CDR3 is TGTGCCAGCAGCTTCAGGGAGGGGAGCTACACCTTC.

V gene TRBV5-1 combines with J gene TRBJ1-1, with 7 bases aligning to TRBD1. Germline assignment: CDR1 SGHRS and CDR2 YFSETQ. V lost 6 bases to trimming and J lost 5 bases; unmatched junction nucleotides: 10. This CDR3 has 14 residues. The CDR3 DNA follows: TGCGCCAGCACCCTTAGGGGGCTGGAGACTGAAGCTTTCTTT. Protein product: CASTLRGLETEAFF. The full variable domain, rest sourced from reference TRBV5-1 and TRBJ1-1, is KAGVTQTPRYLIKTRGQQVTLSCSPISGHRSVSWYQQTPGQGLQFLFEYFSETQRNKGNFPGRFSGRQFSNSRSEMNVSTLELGDSALYLCASTLRGLETEAFFGQGTRLTVV.

CDR3 region: CASSFRGQGVTEAFF. The CDR3 DNA follows: TGTGCCAGCAGCTTCCGAGGACAGGGAGTCACTGAAGCTTTCTTT. The genes are TRBV5-6 and TRBJ1-1, with 8 bases fitting TRBD1. Unmatched junction bases numbered 7, after V lost 2 bases and J lost 4 bases. The CDR3 covers 15 residues. The germline CDR1 and CDR2 sequences are SGHDT and YYEEEE. The variable domain in full, with the rest retrieved from reference TRBV5-6 and TRBJ1-1, is DAGVTQSPTHLIKTRGQQVTLRCSPKSGHDTVSWYQQALGQGPQFIFQYYEEEERQRGNFPDRFSGHQFPNYSSELNVNALLLGDSALYLCASSFRGQGVTEAFFGQGTRLTVV.

This sequence joins TRBV4-1 and TRBJ2-1; 7 positions match TRBD2. Germline CDR1 is MGHRA and CDR2 is YSYEKL. V lost 0 bases, J lost 9 bases, and 11 bases stayed unmatched. The CDR3 covers 16 residues. The CDR3: CASSQEGRGFVGEQFF. The CDR3 bases are TGCGCCAGCAGCCAAGAAGGGAGGGGATTCGTCGGTGAGCAGTTCTTC.

The chain is built from TRBV2 and TRBJ2-3; 8 bases align to TRBD2. Germline V gene data show CDR1 as SNHLY and CDR2 as FYNNEI. Trimming at V came to 5 bases and at J to 0 bases, leaving 4 bases not matched to a gene. The CDR3 has 15 residues. In DNA form, the CDR3 reads TGTGCCAGCAGTAGCGGGGGACACAGCACAGATACGCAGTATTTT. This sequence encodes CASSSGGHSTDTQYF.

The table lists this clone with a count of one. This chain uses TRBV5-1 with TRBJ1-2; TRBD1 might be the D (5 bases). This CDR3 comprises 12 residues. The V end was cut by 5 bases, the J end by 8 bases, with 13 bases between. CDR1 is SGHRS and CDR2 is YFSETQ in the germline V gene. The CDR3 is CASRVQGEGYTF. Here the CDR3 DNA reads TGCGCCAGCAGAGTGCAGGGTGAAGGCTACACCTTC.

The DNA of the CDR3 is TGTGCCAGCAGCACCCAGGGAAGCTCTAATGAAAAACTGTTTTTT. It codes for CASSTQGSSNEKLFF. The chain carries TRBV7-2 and TRBJ1-4, with D possibly matching TRBD1 (5 bases). Trimming removed 5 bases from V and 3 bases from J, with 13 bases in between. In germline, CDR1 is SGHTA, CDR2 FQGNSA. This CDR3 is built from 15 residues.

V usage is TRBV6-5 and J usage is TRBJ1-5; 9 positions match TRBD1. This CDR3 is built from 14 residues. The V segment lost 4 bases and the J segment 5 bases; nucleotides outside the gene matches: 3. Germline V gene data show CDR1 as MNHEY and CDR2 as SVGAGI. CDR3 DNA sequence: TGTGCCAGCAGTTCGGGACAGGGCCATCAGCCCCAGCATTTT. Translating it yields CASSSGQGHQPQHF.

The J gene is TRBJ2-4, the V gene TRBV12-5, with 8 bases identical to TRBD2. Per germline, CDR1 LGHNT and CDR2 FRNRAP. With 6 bases clipped from V and 4 bases from J, the junction kept 2 bases outside the gene matches. The CDR3 consists of 13 residues. As DNA, the CDR3 is TGTGCTAGTGGGTCGGGGGGGAAAAACATTCAGTACTTC. It codes for CASGSGGKNIQYF.

The chain carries TRBV7-2 and TRBJ1-2; D gene unclear. Per the germline V gene, CDR1 is SGHTA and CDR2 is FQGNSA. The CDR3 spans 13 residues. Between the trimmed V and J ends, which lost 3 bases and 2 bases, there was a span of 7 bases. CDR3 region: CASSLAVNYGYTF. The CDR3 DNA reads TGTGCCAGCAGCTTGGCGGTGAACTATGGCTACACCTTC.